The clone carrying this T cell receptor (beta chain) appeared many times. Specified time point: patch test 2, 6 weeks after DPC sensitization. Treatment given: therapeutic diphenylcyclopropenone sensitization with weekly scalp DPC. MiXCR, applied by TCRdb to the RACE reads, yields one record per CDR3 protein. The sample has approximately 87,000 distinct CDR3 sequences, roughly 11% seen once; the top ten hold about 3%. V was shortened by 7 bases and J by 3 bases, with 17 bases between the two germline ends. CDR1 is SEHNR and CDR2 is FQNEAQ in the germline V gene (reference sequence). This CDR3 contains 15 residues. These data come from a study of human T cells and chemical hapten exposure.

The clonotype comes from a middle-aged woman with alopecia areata. Some clones in this sample may be carry-over from other donors' samples. Here the sequenced sample was whole blood, taken in connection with sensitization to the hapten diphenylcyclopropenone (DPC). The chain combines TRBV7-9 with TRBJ2-3, with a possible D match to TRBD1 (6 bases). In nucleotides, the CDR3 is TGTGCCAGCATCCATCCAGGGGTATCAACAGATACGCAGTATTTT. Amino acids: CASIHPGVSTDTQYF.